Listed below are T cell receptor beta chains from one sample, sequenced in a study of cytomegalovirus exposure and HLA in healthy donors. Here immunoSEQ multiplex PCR was the method, and the copy in TCRdb shows in-frame clones only, minus some. The table lists 110,000 to 150,000 clones, 70% to 80% of them singletons. Material for sequencing was PBMCs. Source of these receptors: a male donor in good health and CMV-seronegative. The CDR3 runs from the conserved cysteine through the conserved F or W. Each record gives: J gene, V gene, CDR3 protein.

J: TRBJ1-2
V: TRBV30
CDR3: CAWRERSRPYGYTF

J: TRBJ1-3
V: TRBV18
CDR3: CASSHGQPGNTIYF

J: TRBJ2-6
V: TRBV4-3
CDR3: CASSHLTGSGANVLTF

J: TRBJ2-7
V: TRBV4-3
CDR3: CASSQEASYEQYF

J: TRBJ2-5
V: TRBV7-8
CDR3: CASRLHDSRVLTQYF

J: TRBJ1-3
V: TRBV19
CDR3: CASSEDRAGNTIYF

J: TRBJ1-2
V: TRBV5-5
CDR3: CASSLSTGGNYGYTF

J: TRBJ2-3
V: TRBV30
CDR3: CAWSVMSGGTDTQYF

J: TRBJ2-4
V: TRBV15
CDR3: CATSRGLAGTGAKNIQYF

J: TRBJ2-1
V: TRBV18
CDR3: CASSRLPEGEGEQFF

J: TRBJ1-1
V: TRBV6-5
CDR3: CASRARADTEAFF

J: TRBJ1-2
V: TRBV7-2
CDR3: CASSLGGYYGYTF

J: TRBJ2-1
V: TRBV7-2
CDR3: CASSLIGQGAPNEQFF

J: TRBJ1-2
V: TRBV27
CDR3: CASREGGSNYGYTF

J: TRBJ2-7
V: TRBV5-1
CDR3: CASSFSGYEQYF

J: TRBJ1-1
V: TRBV5-1
CDR3: CASSTGTGLNTEAFF

J: TRBJ2-1
V: TRBV6-5
CDR3: CASSTRQNNNEQFF

J: TRBJ2-7
V: TRBV28
CDR3: CASSPGIPPAYEQYF

J: TRBJ1-2
V: TRBV6-1
CDR3: CASSEVIMAGTTDGYTF

J: TRBJ2-2
V: TRBV7-2
CDR3: CASSRLSSGNTGELFF

J: TRBJ1-3
V: TRBV11-2
CDR3: CASSLDQGARGNTIYF

J: TRBJ2-3
V: TRBV9
CDR3: CASSVGDSARGSLQYF

J: TRBJ1-2
V: TRBV4-3
CDR3: CASSQVWGTDYGYTF

J: TRBJ2-1
V: TRBV7-2
CDR3: CASSSLGQGYNEQFF

J: TRBJ2-7
V: TRBV5-6
CDR3: CASSLRGGDEQYF

J: TRBJ1-2
V: TRBV9
CDR3: CASSVDDRGVGGYTF

J: TRBJ2-2
V: TRBV7-2
CDR3: CASSSPKNTGELFF

J: TRBJ1-1
V: TRBV10-3
CDR3: CAISAGQGAEAFF

J: TRBJ1-2
V: TRBV30
CDR3: CAWKPGGYGYTF

J: TRBJ2-7
V: TRBV2
CDR3: CASRVGGTSYEQYF

J: TRBJ2-4
V: TRBV30
CDR3: CAWSSKNIQYF

J: TRBJ1-6
V: TRBV13
CDR3: CASSQGSSYNSPLHF

J: TRBJ1-1
V: TRBV27
CDR3: CASTPVGGVGGTEAFF

J: TRBJ2-1
V: TRBV7-6
CDR3: CASSLGPDNEQFF

J: TRBJ1-2
V: TRBV6-1
CDR3: CASRLGGRGYTF

J: TRBJ1-1
V: TRBV28
CDR3: CASSGGGDWNTEAFF

J: TRBJ2-1
V: TRBV6-5
CDR3: CASRYGGSYNEQFF

J: TRBJ1-2
V: TRBV27
CDR3: CASSPRTGVGYTF

J: TRBJ1-1
V: TRBV5-1
CDR3: CASSQSGTLNTEAFF

J: TRBJ2-5
V: TRBV6-5
CDR3: CASSATGGRTQYF

J: TRBJ2-3
V: TRBV7-9
CDR3: CASSLDGGTDTQYF

J: TRBJ2-5
V: TRBV5-1
CDR3: CASSLNPLAETQYF

J: TRBJ1-5
V: TRBV2
CDR3: CASLYREGSNQPQHF

J: TRBJ2-7
V: TRBV5-1
CDR3: CASRRDRENEQYF

J: TRBJ1-1
V: TRBV6-5
CDR3: CASIQGWTEAFF

J: TRBJ1-5
V: TRBV15
CDR3: CATRTGIQPQHF

J: TRBJ1-1
V: TRBV7-2
CDR3: CASRDGLSGVNTEAFF

J: TRBJ2-5
V: TRBV11-2
CDR3: CASSLDGEGGGRRETQYF

J: TRBJ1-2
V: TRBV9
CDR3: CASSGYRILGYGYTF

J: TRBJ2-7
V: TRBV9
CDR3: CASSVRGDLANAYEQYF